This T cell receptor beta chain came from a study of response to subunit inactivated influenza vaccine. Study-wide results and caveats: The study's authors posited that every seasonal influenza vaccination enlists few new T cells.

TCRdb independently ran MiXCR on the RT-PCR reads; one entry per CDR3 protein. The profile shows under 800,000 distinct CDR3 sequences, approximately 13% of them singletons. Concerning this clonotype: Its antigen is not known.

CDR3 length: 16 amino acids. With V trimmed by 4 bases and J by 6 bases, 13 bases remained unmatched. CDR1 SGHTA and CDR2 FQGNSA come from the germline V gene. Specimen: PBMCs from blood, collected 14 to 15 days before vaccination. This receptor was identified in a man aged 50 to 59 who received an inactivated influenza vaccine. The chain has TRBV7-2 and TRBJ1-2; TRBD1 matches at 8 bases. CDR3 coding DNA: TGTGCCAGCAGCTCGACCTGGACAGGGAAAAGTGATGGCTACACCTTC. As protein: CASSSTWTGKSDGYTF.